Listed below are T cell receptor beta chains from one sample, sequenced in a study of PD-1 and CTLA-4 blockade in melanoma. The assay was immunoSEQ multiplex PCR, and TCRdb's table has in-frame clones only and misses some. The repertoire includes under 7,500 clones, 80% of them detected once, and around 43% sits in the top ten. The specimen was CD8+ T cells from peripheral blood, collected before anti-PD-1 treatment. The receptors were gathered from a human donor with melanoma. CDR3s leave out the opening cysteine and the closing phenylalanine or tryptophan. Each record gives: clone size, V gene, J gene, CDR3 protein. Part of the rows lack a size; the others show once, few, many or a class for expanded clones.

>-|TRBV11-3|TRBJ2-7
ASSLAVISYEQY
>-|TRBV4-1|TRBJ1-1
ASSPPPTDMNTEAF
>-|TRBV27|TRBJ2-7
ASSPGLGGHEQY
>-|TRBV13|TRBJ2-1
ASSSGQGALNEQF
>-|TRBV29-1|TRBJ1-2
SVGPDGGGGYT
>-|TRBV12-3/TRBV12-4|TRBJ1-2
ASSLGGPAA
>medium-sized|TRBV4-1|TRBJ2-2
ASSQEFVRDINTGELF
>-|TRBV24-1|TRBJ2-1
ATSDPNNEQF
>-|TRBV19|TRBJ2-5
ASSSQGEGETQY
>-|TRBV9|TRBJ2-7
ASSAGTSGAYEQY
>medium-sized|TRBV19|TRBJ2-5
ASSSLRAQETQY
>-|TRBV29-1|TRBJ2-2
SVLGGGAFDTGELF
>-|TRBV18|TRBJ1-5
ASSPTYSGADQPQH
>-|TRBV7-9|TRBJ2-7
ASSLGTTEQY
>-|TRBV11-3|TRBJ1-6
ASSSTGTGSFSPLH
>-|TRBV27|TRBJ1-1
ASSWQANTEAF
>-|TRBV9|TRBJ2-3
ASSGTSGGIAQY
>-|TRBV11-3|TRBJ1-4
ASSSRAAVNEKLF
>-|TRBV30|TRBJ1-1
AWSVWGGDTEAF
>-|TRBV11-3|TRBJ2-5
ASSVRGLGEETQY
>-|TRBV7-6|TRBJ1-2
ASSPSRDRGLGYT
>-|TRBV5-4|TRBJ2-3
ASSWSGDRTDTQY
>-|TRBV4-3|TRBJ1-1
ASSRTWDGNTEAF
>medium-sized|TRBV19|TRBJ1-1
ASSMFEGNTEAF
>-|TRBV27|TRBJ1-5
ASRKQGEYQPQH
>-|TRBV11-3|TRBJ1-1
ASSSNRDPGNTEAF
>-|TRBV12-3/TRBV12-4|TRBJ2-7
ASSSGATYEQY
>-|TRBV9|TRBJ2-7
ASSGGTSDAYEQY